Presented here are 16 T cell receptor beta chains from one specimen sequenced in a study of shared clonotypes between healthy human individuals. Libraries were prepared by immunoSEQ multiplex PCR; TCRdb keeps only in-frame clonotypes and omits some of them. This table holds 1.5 million to 2.5 million clones, about 95% found once. Positively selected for CCR7, the CD45RO-negative cells used as naive CD8 cells excluded terminally differentiated effector memory CD45RA+ cells. Sequenced material: naive CD8+ T cells sorted from blood. The receptors shown here come from a man aged 18 to 30 in good health.

This rearrangement joins TRBV28 to TRBJ1-3, with unresolved D. Trimming pared 1 base from V and 3 bases from J, leaving 13 bases between. CDR1 and CDR2 from the germline V gene are MDHEN and SYDVKM. This CDR3 has 16 residues. The CDR3 sequence is CASSLFRDMSGNTIYF. The CDR3 DNA reads TGTGCCAGCAGTTTATTTCGGGATATGAGTGGAAACACCATATATTTT.

This chain uses TRBV30 with TRBJ2-7; D perhaps matches TRBD1 (6 bases). The germline V gene encodes CDR1 GTSNPN and CDR2 SVGIG (reference sequence). This CDR3 is 15 amino acids long. Trimming shortened V by 1 base and J by 1 base, and 14 bases separated the two germline ends. The CDR3 loop is CAWSEPGTSSYEQYF. Here the CDR3 DNA reads TGTGCCTGGAGTGAGCCCGGGACATCGTCCTACGAGCAGTACTTC.

The J gene is TRBJ2-1, the V gene TRBV6-4, with D unclear. Germline assignment: CDR1 MRHNA and CDR2 SNTAGT. Trimming left V 5 bases short and J 14 bases short, with 16 bases between. This CDR3 contains 12 residues. This CDR3 is CASSTPGPKEFF. The CDR3 coding sequence is TGTGCCAGCAGTACTCCGGGTCCCAAGGAGTTCTTC.

The chain carries TRBV10-2 and TRBJ1-5, with unresolved D. The V end was cut by 2 bases, the J end by 0 bases, with 5 bases between. The CDR3 sequence is 14 residues long. CDR1 WSHSY and CDR2 SAAADI come from the germline V gene. CDR3 coding DNA: TGCGCCAGCAGTGAGAATTATAGCAATCAGCCCCAGCATTTT. The encoded protein is CASSENYSNQPQHF.

This chain links TRBV27 with TRBJ1-1; no clear D gene. Germline CDR1 is MNHEY and CDR2 is SMNVEV (reference sequence). CDR3 size: 15 residues. V lost 1 base and J 0 bases, leaving 9 bases between the germline ends. The CDR3, as DNA: TGTGCCAGCAGTTTATTACCGGGTATGAACACTGAAGCTTTCTTT. This encodes CASSLLPGMNTEAFF.

The chain carries TRBV7-9 and TRBJ2-2, with 7 bases fitting TRBD1. The CDR3 contains 16 residues. J gave up 4 bases and V 3 bases, and 8 bases lay outside the gene matches. Germline values: CDR1 SEHNR, CDR2 FQNEAQ (reference sequence). The CDR3 reads CASSFFDQGVTGELFF. The CDR3 bases are TGTGCCAGCAGCTTTTTTGATCAGGGGGTCACCGGGGAGCTGTTTTTT.

The chain employs TRBV7-9 and TRBJ2-7, with TRBD1 matching 9 bases. Looked up from germline, CDR1 is SEHNR and CDR2 is FQNEAQ (reference sequence). The CDR3 loop spans 16 amino acids. With 1 base clipped from V and 6 bases from J, the junction kept 10 bases outside the gene matches. Here the CDR3 reads CASSLVSGTGQLEQYF. In DNA form, the CDR3 reads TGTGCCAGCAGCTTAGTCTCCGGGACAGGGCAACTCGAGCAGTACTTC.

Remarks on this clone: The sample holds other DNA sequences that translate to the same CDR3. The chain uses TRBV4-1 and TRBJ1-1, with D unresolved. The CDR3 runs to 14 residues. Germline V lookup: CDR1 MGHRA, CDR2 YSYEKL. V shed 1 base and J shed 1 base, with 7 bases lying between them. DNA of the CDR3: TGCGCCAGCAGCCAAGTAGAAGGGAACACTGAAGCTTTCTTT. It is translated as CASSQVEGNTEAFF.

This chain uses TRBV7-9 with TRBJ2-5; no clear D gene. V lost 0 bases to trimming and J lost 2 bases, with 7 bases between them. CDR3 size: 14 residues. Germline CDR1 reads SEHNR; CDR2 reads FQNEAQ (reference sequence). CDR3 protein: CASSLAFGQETQYF. The CDR3 coding sequence is TGTGCCAGCAGCTTAGCGTTCGGGCAAGAGACCCAGTACTTC.

Concerning this clone itself: The same CDR3 can be traced to other DNA sequences in this sample. The rearrangement uses TRBV7-9 and TRBJ1-1; D not certain. CDR3 length equals 13 residues. With 2 bases removed from V and 1 base from J, the gap between germline ends came to 5 bases. CDR1 SEHNR and CDR2 FQNEAQ come from the germline V gene (reference sequence). The CDR3 DNA reads as TGTGCCAGCAGCTTAATACCGAACACTGAAGCTTTCTTT. Its translation: CASSLIPNTEAFF.

The rearrangement joins TRBV6-5 to TRBJ2-5, with D maybe TRBD2 (6 bases). Trimming took 6 bases from V and 2 from J, leaving 16 bases between them. There are 15 residues in the CDR3. Looked up from germline, CDR1 is MNHEY and CDR2 is SVGAGI. This chain's CDR3 is CASSRYGGIQETQYF. CDR3 DNA sequence: TGTGCCAGCAGCCGTTACGGGGGAATACAAGAGACCCAGTACTTC.

This clone was seen once. The chain's CDR3 is CASSGISGGTDTQYF. CDR3 DNA sequence: TGCGCCAGCAGCGGTATTAGCGGGGGCACAGATACGCAGTATTTT. V usage is TRBV5-1 and J usage is TRBJ2-3; 8 bases agree with TRBD2. Germline V gives CDR1 SGHRS, CDR2 YFSETQ. With V trimmed by 4 bases and J by 1 base, 5 bases remained unmatched. The CDR3 runs 15 residues.

V usage is TRBV2 and J usage is TRBJ1-1, with D possibly TRBD1 on 5 matching bases. The germline V gene encodes CDR1 SNHLY and CDR2 FYNNEI. This CDR3 contains 16 residues. The germline V and J ends were trimmed by 4 bases and 3 bases, with 18 bases remaining between them. The CDR3 protein is CASSVNGVLGDTEAFF. As DNA, the CDR3 is TGTGCCAGCAGTGTAAACGGGGTTCTGGGGGACACTGAAGCTTTCTTT.

This clone appeared once. V gene TRBV4-1 combines with J gene TRBJ2-7; D is unresolved. The CDR3 has 16 residues. V lost 7 bases, J lost 2 bases, and 21 bases lay in between. Germline V gives CDR1 MGHRA, CDR2 YSYEKL. The CDR3 loop is CASNHKSGSPAYEQYF. Written as DNA, the CDR3 is TGCGCCAGCAACCATAAAAGTGGTAGTCCAGCCTACGAGCAGTACTTC.

This clone was detected a few times. This sample also contains other DNA sequences that code for the same CDR3. The V gene is TRBV5-6, the J gene TRBJ2-5; D not resolved. CDR3 size: 11 residues. V lost 0 bases, J lost 5 bases, and 2 bases lay in between. Looked up from germline, CDR1 is SGHDT and CDR2 is YYEEEE. The CDR3 nucleotides read TGTGCCAGCAGCTTGGACGAGACCCAGTACTTC. Translated: CASSLDETQYF.

This rearrangement joins TRBV6-1 to TRBJ2-7, with 11 positions matching TRBD2. J gave up 1 base and V 7 bases, and 6 bases lay outside the gene matches. CDR3 size: 15 residues. Germline V CDR1 and CDR2: MNHNS, SASEGT. CDR3 loop: CASNPGLAVSYEQYF. The CDR3 nucleotides read TGTGCCAGCAACCCGGGACTAGCGGTTTCCTACGAGCAGTACTTC.